The TCR beta chain under discussion was sequenced for a study of blood T cell repertoires in COVID-19. Study information: Spain, Italy and the United States supplied samples that represented acute and convalescent COVID-19. The cDNA or gDNA used as material had been derived from T cells, B-cell-depleted T cells, or PBMCs.

While infection was still active, Seattle patients were enrolled and then followed longitudinally. CDR1 is SQVTM and CDR2 is ANQGSEA in the germline V gene. V lost 7 bases to trimming and J lost 3 bases; unmatched junction nucleotides: 7. The CDR3 covers 13 residues. As handled by the study authors: Using reference gene primer amplification, nucleated cell counts were estimated. Libraries were prepared by immunoSEQ multiplex PCR; TCRdb keeps only in-frame clonotypes and omits some of them. V and J calls and clone size follow that table, whereas D and trimming were derived from the DNA. The table has about 400,000 clones, approximately 86% seen once; the top ten hold around 7.5%.

The receptor was isolated from a woman aged 55-70 years with COVID-19, enrolled during active disease. The sequencing input was peripheral blood. The rearrangement uses TRBV29-1 and TRBJ2-5; 8 bases line up with TRBD2. The CDR3 bases are TGCAGCGCCGGGAGGGGACAAAAAGAGACCCAGTACTTC. It codes for CSAGRGQKETQYF.